The 30 T cell receptor beta chains below all came from one sample that was sequenced in a study of immune evolution from preneoplasia to lung adenocarcinoma. The data were produced by immunoSEQ multiplex PCR, yet TCRdb's version contains in-frame clones alone and is incomplete. The sample includes 5,000 or so clones, under 80% of them seen just once. The sample taken for sequencing was FFPE adjacent normal lung tissue. All receptors derive from a person between 60 and 80 years old with lung adenocarcinoma.

CDR3 DNA sequence: TGTGCCTGGAGTGTAACCAGGGCTGTTTCCCCAGATACGCAGTATTTT. Translation: CAWSVTRAVSPDTQYF. This chain joins TRBV30 and TRBJ2-3; tentative D call: TRBD1 (5 bases). V lost 0 bases to trimming and J lost 4 bases, with 17 bases between them. This CDR3 region has 16 residues. CDR1 and CDR2 (germline): GTSNPN, SVGIG (reference sequence).

V gene TRBV29-1 combines with J gene TRBJ2-5; D could derive from TRBD1 or TRBD2 (5 bases each). The CDR3 is 13 residues long. Germline CDR1 SQVTM, CDR2 ANQGSEA. V lost 2 bases to trimming and J lost 4 bases, with 11 bases between them. CDR3 sequence reads: CSVEQGDIETQYF. Written as DNA, the CDR3 is TGCAGCGTTGAACAGGGAGATATAGAGACCCAGTACTTC.

The V and J genes are TRBV6-5 and TRBJ2-7; 9 bases are shared with TRBD1. The J segment lost 4 bases and the V segment lost 2 bases, leaving 9 bases of the junction unmatched. This CDR3 contains 16 residues. CDR1 MNHEY and CDR2 SVGAGI come from the germline V gene. This CDR3 reads CASSYKRTGQGYEQYF. CDR3 sequence (DNA): TGTGCCAGCAGTTACAAGAGAACGGGACAGGGATACGAGCAGTACTTC.

The chain joins TRBV14 to TRBJ1-1, with 9 bases lining up with TRBD1. This CDR3 has 16 residues. V lost 2 bases and J lost 5; bases outside the gene matches: 9. Germline assignment: CDR1 SGHDN and CDR2 FVKESK. The DNA for the CDR3 is TGTGCCAGCAGCCAATATATGGGACAGGGAAGGACTGAAGCTTTCTTT. It specifies CASSQYMGQGRTEAFF.

The chain joins TRBV19 to TRBJ1-5; D not resolved. The V gene's germline CDR1 is LNHDA and CDR2 SQIVND (reference sequence). Trimming pared 7 bases from V and 10 bases from J, leaving 17 bases between. The CDR3 sequence is 13 residues long. This CDR3 reads CASTPPSKGPQHF. As DNA, the CDR3 is TGTGCCAGTACCCCCCCCTCCAAGGGACCCCAGCATTTT.

This rearrangement joins TRBV7-2 to TRBJ2-1; D gene ambiguous. The germline V and J ends were trimmed by 3 bases and 5 bases, with 8 bases remaining between them. Germline assignment: CDR1 SGHTA and CDR2 FQGNSA. This CDR3 has 13 residues. The DNA of the CDR3 is TGTGCCAGCAGCTTGTTGCGCCACAATGAGCAGTTCTTC. Its protein product is CASSLLRHNEQFF.

This chain connects TRBV11-2 to TRBJ2-7; D is perhaps TRBD1 or TRBD2 (6 bases each). Per the germline V gene, CDR1 is SGHAT and CDR2 is FQNNGV. The CDR3 is 16 amino acids. Trimming pared 5 bases from V and 3 bases from J, leaving 20 bases between. CDR3 protein: CASSPRGGGGSYEQYF. CDR3 bases: TGTGCCAGCAGCCCCCGAGGGGGAGGAGGCAGCTACGAGCAGTACTTC.

The chain uses TRBV5-4 and TRBJ2-7; 14 nucleotides agree with TRBD2. The germline gives CDR1 SGHNT, CDR2 YYREEE (reference sequence). This CDR3 has 18 amino acids. V lost 4 bases to trimming and J lost 5 bases; unmatched junction nucleotides: 14. This CDR3 is CASSRSVPGLAGADEQYF. The CDR3 DNA reads as TGTGCCAGCAGCCGGAGCGTTCCGGGACTAGCGGGAGCGGACGAGCAGTACTTC.

Only a few counts were recorded for this clone. The chain employs TRBV7-9 and TRBJ2-5; unclear D gene. The CDR3 sequence is 15 residues long. Germline CDR1 is SEHNR and CDR2 is FQNEAQ (reference sequence). V was trimmed by 7 bases and J by 5 bases, leaving 20 bases between them. CDR3 in DNA: TGTGCCAGCAAAAAACCGGGTTTAGACCGGGAGACCCAGTACTTC. It specifies CASKKPGLDRETQYF.

This clone appeared once. The chain has TRBV5-6 and TRBJ2-1; D is ambiguous. CDR3 size: 12 residues. V shed 0 bases and J shed 8 bases, with 6 bases lying between them. Looked up from germline, CDR1 is SGHDT and CDR2 is YYEEEE. Here the CDR3 reads CASSLVSYEQFF. In DNA, the CDR3 is TGTGCCAGCAGCTTGGTTTCCTATGAGCAGTTCTTC.

The chain has TRBV6-5 and TRBJ1-1; D call uncertain. V was cut by 6 bases and J by 5 bases, with 13 bases left in between. Germline V gives CDR1 MNHEY, CDR2 SVGAGI. CDR3 length: 13 amino acids. The CDR3 bases are TGTGCCAGCAGCCAAGGGATGGGGACTGAAGCTTTCTTT. Its protein is CASSQGMGTEAFF.

The chain recombines TRBV7-6 with TRBJ2-7; the match to TRBD2 covers 10 bases. The CDR3 totals 17 residues. V gave up 3 bases and J gave up 7 bases; unmatched junction bases: 15. CDR1 SGHVS and CDR2 FNYEAQ come from the germline V gene. In DNA form, the CDR3 reads TGTGCCAGCAGCTTTATAAGGGGGATAGCGGGAGGATGGGAGCAGTACTTC. Protein product: CASSFIRGIAGGWEQYF.

V and J are TRBV6-4 and TRBJ2-2; D unclear. The V gene's germline CDR1 is MRHNA and CDR2 SNTAGT. V gave up 3 bases and J gave up 7 bases, with 12 bases separating them. This CDR3 has 14 amino acids. The CDR3 reads CASSETARNGELFF. The CDR3 bases are TGTGCCAGCAGTGAAACAGCGCGAAACGGGGAGCTGTTTTTT.

The V call is TRBV11-2, the J call TRBJ1-3, with a weak D call TRBD1 (5 bases). Germline CDR1 reads SGHAT; CDR2 reads FQNNGV. V was trimmed by 1 base and J by 4 bases, leaving 5 bases between them. CDR3 length: 13 amino acids. CDR3 sequence (DNA): TGTGCCAGCAGCTTAGGGACAGGAAACACCATATATTTT. Residues: CASSLGTGNTIYF.

The chain uses TRBV16 and TRBJ1-1, with D unclear. Germline V gives CDR1 KGHSY, CDR2 FQNENV. The CDR3 consists of 11 residues. V lost 5 bases to trimming and J lost 7 bases, with 8 bases between them. This CDR3 is CASSSRGEAFF. Here the CDR3 DNA reads TGTGCCAGCAGCTCTCGGGGTGAAGCTTTCTTT.

The V and J genes are TRBV28 and TRBJ1-3, with TRBD1 identical over 8 bases. Trimming cost V 5 bases and J 3 bases; bases outside gene matches: 3. The CDR3 covers 14 residues. Germline assignment: CDR1 MDHEN and CDR2 SYDVKM. The CDR3 sequence: CASSAGGFGNTIYF. The DNA for the CDR3 is TGTGCCAGCAGTGCAGGGGGCTTTGGAAACACCATATATTTT.

The chain combines TRBV7-8 with TRBJ2-1; 13 bases match TRBD2. J gave up 8 bases and V 1 base, and 11 bases lay outside the gene matches. The CDR3 is made up of 18 amino acids. Germline-derived CDR1 and CDR2 are SGHVS and FQNEAQ. The CDR3 nucleotides are TGTGCCAGCAGCTTAGTATGGTTTACTAGCGGGAGGGCCGATGAGCAGTTCTTC. This gives the protein CASSLVWFTSGRADEQFF.

The chain couples TRBV11-3 to TRBJ2-2; no clear D gene. V lost 5 bases and J 3 bases, leaving 4 bases between the germline ends. Per germline, CDR1 SGHNT and CDR2 YENEEA. The CDR3 runs 12 residues. CDR3 sequence: CASSKHTGELFF. The CDR3 DNA is TGTGCCAGCAGCAAACACACCGGGGAGCTGTTTTTT. Complete variable domain (other parts from reference TRBV11-3 and TRBJ2-2): EAGVVQSPRYKIIEKKQPVAFWCNPISGHNTLYWYLQNLGQGPELLIRYENEEAVDDSQLPKDRFSAERLKGVDSTLKIQPAELGDSAVYLCASSKHTGELFFGEGSRLTVL.

The V and J genes are TRBV6-5 and TRBJ1-1, with a possible D match to TRBD1 (5 bases). CDR1 is MNHEY and CDR2 is SVGAGI in the germline V gene. V lost 1 base and J 1 base, leaving 10 bases between the germline ends. CDR3 length equals 15 residues. CDR3 protein: CASSYYEGSNTEAFF. The CDR3 region has the DNA TGTGCCAGCAGTTACTATGAGGGGTCGAACACTGAAGCTTTCTTT.

This chain connects TRBV28 to TRBJ2-7; 7 nucleotides match TRBD1. The CDR3 is 15 amino acids. Germline V CDR1 and CDR2: MDHEN, SYDVKM. V shed 6 bases and J 0 bases; nucleotides not matched to a gene: 8. CDR3 bases: TGTGCCAGCAGACTAGACAGGGCCAGCTCCTACGAGCAGTACTTC. It translates to CASRLDRASSYEQYF.

In the case of this clone: One end of the junction varies from germline; a read error may be responsible. The V and J genes are TRBV5-1 and TRBJ2-2; 9 nucleotides agree with TRBD1. The V gene's germline CDR1 is SGHRS and CDR2 YFSETQ. The CDR3 contains 15 residues. CDR3 bases: TGCGCCAGCAGCGGGGGGACAGGGAACACCGGAGAGCTGTTTTTT. Its translation is CASSGGTGNTGELFF.

This clone was picked up a small number of times. V is TRBV29-1 and J is TRBJ2-3, with 11 bases aligning to TRBD2. Looked up from germline, CDR1 is SQVTM and CDR2 is ANQGSEA. The V and J ends lost 6 bases and 0 bases, in that order; junction bases with no gene match: 17. This CDR3 spans 19 amino acids. The CDR3 loop is CSVATSGSLATTSTDTQYF. The DNA of the CDR3 is TGCAGCGTAGCCACTAGCGGGAGCCTGGCCACGACTAGCACAGATACGCAGTATTTT.

The rearrangement joins TRBV11-3 to TRBJ1-1, with 7 bases that match TRBD1. The V and J ends lost 4 bases and 8 bases, in that order; junction bases with no gene match: 4. Looked up from germline, CDR1 is SGHNT and CDR2 is YENEEA. The CDR3 is 12 amino acids. The CDR3 DNA reads as TGTGCCAGCAGCTCCGCGACAGGGGAAGCTTTCTTT. Translation gives CASSSATGEAFF.

This chain links TRBV21-1 with TRBJ2-3; the D call TRBD2 from the table was never checked on the DNA. TRBV21-1 is annotated as a pseudogene. The CDR3 has 15 amino acids. The CDR3 is CASESGSASTDTQYF. The CDR3 nucleotides are TGTGCCAGTGAGAGCGGGAGCGCTAGCACAGATACGCAGTATTTT.

This chain joins TRBV6-5 and TRBJ1-5, with a weak D call TRBD1 (5 bases). The germline V and J ends were trimmed by 5 bases and 9 bases, with 11 bases remaining between them. The CDR3 consists of 12 residues. Germline-derived CDR1 and CDR2 are MNHEY and SVGAGI. CDR3 coding DNA: TGTGCCAGCAGTGATCCCGGGGGGCCCCAGCATTTT. Its translation is CASSDPGGPQHF.

The chain recombines TRBV29-1 with TRBJ2-7, with D maybe TRBD1 (6 bases). CDR1 is SQVTM, CDR2 ANQGSEA, per germline. CDR3 length: 12 amino acids. Trimming shortened V by 6 bases and J by 0 bases, and 9 bases separated the two germline ends. The CDR3 reads CSVGQYSYEQYF. Here the CDR3 DNA reads TGCAGCGTCGGACAGTACTCCTACGAGCAGTACTTC.

The V call is TRBV5-6, the J call TRBJ1-2; tentatively, D is TRBD1 (5 bases). Deletions cut 2 bases from V and 3 bases from J, with 11 bases between. The CDR3 has 14 residues. Looked up from germline, CDR1 is SGHDT and CDR2 is YYEEEE. The CDR3 here is CASSFSQGDYGYTF. The CDR3 DNA is TGTGCCAGCAGCTTTTCTCAGGGTGACTATGGCTACACCTTC.

This clone was picked up a small number of times. The CDR3 loop is CASRQTGRPGYTF. Here the CDR3 DNA reads TGTGCCAGCAGACAGACAGGGAGACCTGGCTACACCTTC. This rearrangement joins TRBV28 to TRBJ1-2, with 7 bases lining up with TRBD1. The CDR3 loop spans 13 amino acids. Trimming at V came to 6 bases and at J to 7 bases, leaving 8 bases not matched to a gene. Per germline, CDR1 MDHEN and CDR2 SYDVKM.

The chain combines TRBV19 with TRBJ2-5; 9 bases map to TRBD1. CDR1 and CDR2 (germline): LNHDA, SQIVND (reference sequence). J gave up 5 bases and V 6 bases, and 13 bases lay outside the gene matches. The CDR3 has 16 residues. The CDR3 nucleotides are TGTGCCAGTAGCCCTCGGAACAGGGGGCTAGGCGAGACCCAGTACTTC. It yields the protein CASSPRNRGLGETQYF.

This clone was picked up one time. The chain links TRBV18 to TRBJ2-7; TRBD1 matches 10 bases. The junction had 6 bases not matched to a gene; V was cut back by 1 base and J by 6 bases. Per germline, CDR1 KGHSH and CDR2 LQKENI. This CDR3 contains 15 residues. This chain's CDR3 is CASSPLAGQGVEQYF. The CDR3 nucleotides are TGTGCCAGCTCACCACTCGCAGGACAGGGGGTCGAGCAGTACTTC. The entire variable domain, with the rest obtained from reference TRBV18 and TRBJ2-7, is as follows: NAGVMQNPRHLVRRRGQEARLRCSPMKGHSHVYWYRQLPEEGLKFMVYLQKENIIDESGMPKERFSAEFPKEGPSILRIQQVVRGDSAAYFCASSPLAGQGVEQYFGPGTRLTVT.